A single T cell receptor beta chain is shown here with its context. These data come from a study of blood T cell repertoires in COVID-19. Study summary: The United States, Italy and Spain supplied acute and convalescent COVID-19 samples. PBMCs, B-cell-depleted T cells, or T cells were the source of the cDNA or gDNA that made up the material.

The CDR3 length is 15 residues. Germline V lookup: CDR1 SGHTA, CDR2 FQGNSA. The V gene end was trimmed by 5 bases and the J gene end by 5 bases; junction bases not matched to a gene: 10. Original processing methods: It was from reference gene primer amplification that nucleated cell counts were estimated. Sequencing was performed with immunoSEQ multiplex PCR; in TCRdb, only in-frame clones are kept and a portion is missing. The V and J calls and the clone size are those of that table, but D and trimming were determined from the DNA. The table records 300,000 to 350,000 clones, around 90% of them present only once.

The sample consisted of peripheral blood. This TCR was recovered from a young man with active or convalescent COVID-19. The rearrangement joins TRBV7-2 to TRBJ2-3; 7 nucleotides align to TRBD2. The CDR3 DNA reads TGTGCCAGCAGCCCACAGCGGGGTGTGGGAGATACGCAGTATTTT. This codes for CASSPQRGVGDTQYF.